This T cell receptor beta chain was retrieved from a study of tumor-infiltrating lymphocytes in primary liver carcinoma. Between roughly 17 and 31 mg of unsorted bulk tissue served as the source from which RNA and DNA were co-extracted. The patients presented with primary liver carcinoma, which was managed through surgical resection. Regarding this clonotype: The antigen remains undetermined. Sequence at one end of the junction differs from germline and may be a read error.

This CDR3 is 14 amino acids long. Germline CDR1 reads SQVTM; CDR2 reads ANQGSEA. Synthesis of TCR beta cDNA was carried out from around 540 ng total RNA with a constant-region primer. ARM-PCR was slightly modified, and three nested multiplex PCR rounds with it gave rise to the TCR beta libraries. A C-beta reverse primer was combined with TRBV1-TRBV30 forward primers in the first two PCR rounds, and each round had 9 to 10 cycles. Using its own MiXCR run on the multiplex PCR reads, TCRdb lists one record per CDR3 protein. The sample includes some 180,000 distinct CDR3 sequences, 85% of them seen just once. General observations from the study: Tumors and blood were compared for top-250-clone fraction, and tumors had the significantly higher value (p = 0.039). Overlap in tumor-adjacent and tumor-blood pairs fell below that of tumor region pairs.

This TCR came from a man in his forties with primary liver carcinoma and hepatitis B virus infection. Sequencing was performed on tumor tissue from primary liver carcinoma. The chain combines TRBV29-1 with TRBJ2-2; 7 bases are a match to TRBD1. The CDR3 loop reads CSAQGQDNTRELFF. The CDR3 nucleotides read TGCAGCGCCCAAGGACAGGATAACACCAGGGAGCTGTTTTTT.